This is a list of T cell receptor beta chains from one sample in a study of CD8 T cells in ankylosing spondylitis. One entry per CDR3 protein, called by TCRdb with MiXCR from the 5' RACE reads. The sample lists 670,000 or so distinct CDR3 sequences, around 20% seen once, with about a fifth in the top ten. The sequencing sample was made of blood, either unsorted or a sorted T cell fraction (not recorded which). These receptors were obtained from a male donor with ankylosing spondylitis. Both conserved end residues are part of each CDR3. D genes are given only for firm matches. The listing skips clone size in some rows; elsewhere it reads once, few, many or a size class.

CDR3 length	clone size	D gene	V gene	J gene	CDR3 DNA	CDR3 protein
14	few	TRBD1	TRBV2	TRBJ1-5	TGTGCCAGCAGGTCAACAGGGGGTAGACAGCCCCAGCATTTT	CASRSTGGRQPQHF
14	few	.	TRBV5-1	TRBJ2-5	TGCGCCAGCAGCTTCGGCCTCGCTAAAGAGACCCAGTACTTC	CASSFGLAKETQYF
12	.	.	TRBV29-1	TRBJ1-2	TGCAGCGTTGAAAGTACATCGAATGGCTACACCTTC	CSVESTSNGYTF
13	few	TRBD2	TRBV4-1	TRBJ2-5	TGCGCCAGCAGCCAAGCCCCGGGGGGGACCCAGTACTTC	CASSQAPGGTQYF
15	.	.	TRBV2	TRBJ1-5	TGTGCCAGCAGTGACGGGTTGGATAGCAATCAGCCCCAGCATTTT	CASSDGLDSNQPQHF
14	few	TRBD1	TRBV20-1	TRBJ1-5	TGCAGTGCCAGACAGGGGATTAGCAATCAGCCCCAGCATTTT	CSARQGISNQPQHF
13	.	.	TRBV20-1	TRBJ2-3	TGCAGTGCTAGAGAGTCATACACAGATACGCAGTATTTT	CSARESYTDTQYF
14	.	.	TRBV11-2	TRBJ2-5	TGTGCCAGCAGCTTAGGACGGGGGTTGGAGACCCAGTACTTC	CASSLGRGLETQYF
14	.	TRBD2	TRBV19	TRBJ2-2	TGTGCCAGTAAGAGCGGGAGGAACACCGGGGAGCTGTTTTTT	CASKSGRNTGELFF
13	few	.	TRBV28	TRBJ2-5	TGTGCCAGCACCTCAGGGCGGGGTGAGACCCAGTACTTC	CASTSGRGETQYF
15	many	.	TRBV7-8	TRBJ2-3	TGTGCCAGCAGCCGGCATCAGGGTCCCACAGATACGCAGTATTTT	CASSRHQGPTDTQYF
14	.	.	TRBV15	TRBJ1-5	TGTGCCACCAGCCGGGGGCCGGGAGGTCAGCCCCAGCATTTT	CATSRGPGGQPQHF
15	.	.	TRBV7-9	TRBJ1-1	TGTGCCAGCAGCTCCTTAACCGACAGTGGTATTGAAGCTTTCTTT	CASSSLTDSGIEAFF
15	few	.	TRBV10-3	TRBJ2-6	TGTGCCATCAGCCATCCCCCCTCTGGGGCCAACGTCCTGACTTTC	CAISHPPSGANVLTF
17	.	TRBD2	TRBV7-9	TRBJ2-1	TGTGCCAGCAGCTCCATCCATAGCGGGGGATTGGCCAATGAGCAGTTCTTC	CASSSIHSGGLANEQFF
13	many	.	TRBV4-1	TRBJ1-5	TGCGCCAGCAGTTCCGGGCAGAATCAGCCCCAGCATTTT	CASSSGQNQPQHF
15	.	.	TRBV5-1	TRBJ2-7	TGCGCCAGCAGCTCCGCAGGCTCTTTTTCCTACGAGCAGTACTTC	CASSSAGSFSYEQYF
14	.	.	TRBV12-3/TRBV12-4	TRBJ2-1	TGTGCCAGCAGCAGTTCGGCTTACTACAATGAGCAGTTCTTC	CASSSSAYYNEQFF
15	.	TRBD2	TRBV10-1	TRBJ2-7	TGCGCCAGCAGCTCCCGCGGGGGGTCCTCCTACGAGCAGTACTTC	CASSSRGGSSYEQYF
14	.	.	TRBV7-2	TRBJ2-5	TGTGCCAGCAGCTTAGTTCTGGGTGGAGAGACCCAGTACTTC	CASSLVLGGETQYF
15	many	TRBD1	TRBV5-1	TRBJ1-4	TGCGCCAGCAGCCCAACCGGGACAGCTAATGAAAAACTGTTTTTT	CASSPTGTANEKLFF
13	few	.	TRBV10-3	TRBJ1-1	TGTGCCATCAGTGAGTCGGGGGGGACTGAAGCTTTCTTT	CAISESGGTEAFF
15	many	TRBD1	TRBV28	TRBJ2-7	TGTGCCAGCAGTTTATCCCGGACAGGGGGCTACGAGCAGTACTTC	CASSLSRTGGYEQYF
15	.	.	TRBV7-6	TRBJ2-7	TGTGCCAGCAGCTTAGAGGCCCCAGCCTCCCACGAGCAGTACTTC	CASSLEAPASHEQYF
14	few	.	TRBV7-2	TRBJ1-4	TGTGCCAGCAGCCGACAGTCAACTAATGAAAAACTGTTTTTT	CASSRQSTNEKLFF
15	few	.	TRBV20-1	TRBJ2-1	TGCAGTGCCATAAACCGGGACTGGTCCTACAATGAGCAGTTCTTC	CSAINRDWSYNEQFF
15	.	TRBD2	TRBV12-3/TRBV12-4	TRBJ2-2	TGTGCCAGCAGTCAACCGGGACTAGCATCCGGGGAGCTGTTTTTT	CASSQPGLASGELFF